The next 29 T cell receptor beta chains were all read from a single sample in a study of blood T cell repertoires in COVID-19. The repertoire was sequenced with immunoSEQ multiplex PCR; TCRdb's copy has only in-frame clones and lacks some. The sample consists of roughly 110,000 clones, around 92% of them appearing once. The material sequenced was peripheral blood. Receptor source: a man aged 35-49 years with active or convalescent COVID-19.

This chain connects TRBV28 to TRBJ2-7; D might be TRBD2 (6 bases). The CDR3 runs to 15 residues. CDR1 is MDHEN, CDR2 SYDVKM, per germline. Between the trimmed V and J ends, which lost 3 bases and 10 bases, there was a span of 22 bases. The CDR3 here is CASSFAPGTALEQYF. The CDR3, as DNA: TGTGCCAGCAGTTTCGCACCCGGGACTGCCCTAGAACAGTACTTC.

This chain links TRBV19 with TRBJ2-7; perhaps TRBD1 as D (6 bases). CDR1 is LNHDA and CDR2 is SQIVND in the germline V gene (reference sequence). This CDR3 region has 14 residues. V lost 5 bases, J lost 2 bases, and 13 bases lay in between. This CDR3 reads CASSPKGDTYEQYF. The CDR3 DNA is TGTGCCAGTAGTCCCAAGGGGGATACCTACGAGCAGTACTTC.

This chain uses TRBV19 with TRBJ2-4; maybe TRBD1 (5 bases). Germline V gives CDR1 LNHDA, CDR2 SQIVND (reference sequence). This CDR3 has 15 amino acids. V lost 5 bases and J 3 bases, leaving 14 bases between the germline ends. The DNA for the CDR3 is TGTGCCAGTAGTCCAGACAGAGAGTACAAAAACATTCAGTACTTC. This sequence encodes CASSPDREYKNIQYF.

The J gene is TRBJ2-1, the V gene TRBV27; the match to TRBD2 covers 8 bases. Germline loops: CDR1 MNHEY, CDR2 SMNVEV (reference sequence). J was trimmed by 4 bases and V by 6 bases; bases with no gene match: 8. This CDR3 comprises 15 residues. The CDR3 nucleotides read TGTGCCAGCAGCTCCAGGGGACTAGTGTACAATGAGCAGTTCTTC. Translated, it gives CASSSRGLVYNEQFF.

The V call is TRBV25-1, the J call TRBJ1-1, with a tentative D call TRBD1 (5 bases). The CDR3 spans 14 residues. Germline-derived CDR1 and CDR2 are MGHDK and SYGVNS. Trimming removed 2 bases from V and 4 bases from J, with 11 bases in between. Here the CDR3 reads CASSEGWGGTEAFF. The DNA of the CDR3 is TGTGCCAGCAGTGAAGGTTGGGGGGGCACTGAAGCTTTCTTT. The full variable domain, with the rest looked up from reference TRBV25-1 and TRBJ1-1, is EADIYQTPRYLVIGTGKKITLECSQTMGHDKMYWYQQDPGMELHLIHYSYGVNSTEKGDLSSESTVSRIRTEHFPLTLESARPSHTSQYLCASSEGWGGTEAFFGQGTRLTVV.

The chain combines TRBV6-4 with TRBJ1-2, with a tentative D call TRBD1 (5 bases). There are 13 residues in the CDR3. CDR1 and CDR2 (germline): MRHNA, SNTAGT. V lost 3 bases and J lost 5, with 10 bases in between. In DNA form, the CDR3 reads TGTGCCAGCAGTGAAGGGCCAGGGTATGGCTACACCTTC. Protein: CASSEGPGYGYTF.

The sample holds a few counts of this clone. The chain is built from TRBV7-2 and TRBJ2-1; perhaps TRBD2 as D (6 bases). This CDR3 has 17 amino acids. The V gene lost 2 bases and the J gene lost 7 bases, with 21 bases spanning the gap. Germline V lookup: CDR1 SGHTA, CDR2 FQGNSA. The CDR3 loop is CASSLKSGTSTLNEQFF. Written as DNA, the CDR3 is TGTGCCAGCAGCTTAAAATCGGGGACTTCGACACTGAATGAGCAGTTCTTC.

This chain joins TRBV4-2 and TRBJ2-1; 9 bases fit TRBD1. V was clipped by 0 bases and J by 1 base; unmatched bases: 10. CDR3 length equals 19 residues. CDR1 and CDR2 from the germline V gene are LGHNA and YNFKEQ. CDR3 DNA: TGTGCCAGCAGCCAAGATTTTAGCCCCGACAGGGGGTCCTACAATGAGCAGTTCTTC. This encodes CASSQDFSPDRGSYNEQFF.

V gene TRBV30 combines with J gene TRBJ2-1; D is ambiguous. The V gene's germline CDR1 is GTSNPN and CDR2 SVGIG (reference sequence). This CDR3 comprises 12 residues. V lost 0 bases and J lost 10, with 10 bases in between. The CDR3 spells CAWSVVFREQFF. CDR3 nucleotides: TGTGCCTGGAGTGTCGTTTTCAGGGAGCAGTTCTTC.

V usage is TRBV2 and J usage is TRBJ1-2; 12 bases are a match to TRBD1. Germline V gene sequence: CDR1 SNHLY, CDR2 FYNNEI. Trimming removed 3 bases from V and 8 bases from J; junction bases left unmatched: 4. This CDR3 comprises 14 residues. Here the CDR3 reads CASSDPGTGGGYTF. As DNA, the CDR3 is TGTGCCAGCAGTGATCCCGGGACAGGGGGCGGCTACACCTTC. The full variable domain, in which reference TRBV2 and TRBJ1-2 provide the parts outside the CDR3, is EPEVTQTPSHQVTQMGQEVILRCVPISNHLYFYWYRQILGQKVEFLVSFYNNEISEKSEIFDDQFSVERPDGSNFTLKIRSTKLEDSAMYFCASSDPGTGGGYTFGSGTRLTVV.

The rearrangement links TRBV5-6 to TRBJ1-4; TRBD1 matches 9 bases. This CDR3 is 14 amino acids long. Germline CDR1 and CDR2: SGHDT and YYEEEE. Trimming cost V 2 bases and J 8 bases; bases outside gene matches: 4. The CDR3 region has the DNA TGTGCCAGCAGCTTAGGACAGGGGACGGAAAAACTGTTTTTT. Amino acids: CASSLGQGTEKLFF.

This chain joins TRBV28 and TRBJ1-2; D is possibly TRBD1 (5 bases). V gave up 1 base and J gave up 4 bases, with 10 bases separating them. The CDR3 contains 14 residues. The germline V gene has CDR1 MDHEN and CDR2 SYDVKM. The CDR3 loop is CASSLFSGLYGYTF. The CDR3 coding sequence is TGTGCCAGCAGTTTATTTTCAGGGCTCTATGGCTACACCTTC.

The chain joins TRBV19 to TRBJ1-5; D may be TRBD1 (5 bases). Germline V gene data show CDR1 as LNHDA and CDR2 as SQIVND (reference sequence). The CDR3 loop spans 14 amino acids. The ends were cut back, 0 bases at V and 6 bases at J, with 9 bases in the middle. Written as DNA, the CDR3 is TGTGCCAGTAGTATAGATGGGGCTTCTCAGCCCCAGCATTTT. This gives the protein CASSIDGASQPQHF.

V is TRBV5-1 and J is TRBJ2-7, with 16 bases that match TRBD2. J lost 5 bases, V lost 4 bases, and 6 bases had no gene match. The CDR3 extends over 16 amino acids. CDR1 SGHRS and CDR2 YFSETQ come from the germline V gene. The CDR3 DNA is TGCGCCAGCAGCAAGGGACTAGCGGGAGGGCTTCACGAGCAGTACTTC. Translating it yields CASSKGLAGGLHEQYF.

V gene TRBV7-2 combines with J gene TRBJ2-1; 10 nucleotides agree with TRBD1. The V segment lost 4 bases and the J segment 11 bases; nucleotides outside the gene matches: 8. This CDR3 contains 14 residues. Germline CDR1 reads SGHTA; CDR2 reads FQGNSA. The CDR3 DNA reads as TGTGCCAGCAGCTGGGGACAGGGGTCGAATAAGCAGTTCTTC. Translating gives CASSWGQGSNKQFF.

The V gene is TRBV20-1, the J gene TRBJ1-4; D is uncertain. V was cut by 5 bases and J by 3 bases, with 4 bases left in between. Germline V gives CDR1 DFQATT, CDR2 SNEGSKA (reference sequence). The CDR3 is 11 amino acids. The CDR3 protein is CSALANEKLFF. The CDR3 DNA follows: TGCAGTGCTCTCGCTAATGAAAAACTGTTTTTT.

The gene calls are TRBV3-1 (or the pseudogene TRBV3-2) and TRBJ2-3; no firm D call. V dropped 6 bases and J dropped 2 bases, with 9 bases sitting between them. This CDR3 contains 13 residues. CDR1 is LGHDT and CDR2 is YNNKEL in the germline V gene (reference sequence). DNA for the CDR3: TGTGCCAGCAGTGATCCCTACACAGATACGCAGTATTTT. Translated: CASSDPYTDTQYF.

CDR3 loop: CASSFLGQGSSYEQYF. The CDR3 DNA follows: TGTGCCAGCAGTTTTCTTGGACAGGGGAGCTCCTACGAGCAGTACTTC. V usage is TRBV28 and J usage is TRBJ2-7, with 9 bases lining up with TRBD1. Unmatched junction bases numbered 6, after V lost 3 bases and J lost 0 bases. There are 16 residues in the CDR3. Germline V gene lookup returns CDR1 MDHEN and CDR2 SYDVKM. The complete variable domain, with remaining parts taken from reference TRBV28 and TRBJ2-7, reads DVKVTQSSRYLVKRTGEKVFLECVQDMDHENMFWYRQDPGLGLRLIYFSYDVKMKEKGDIPEGYSVSREKKERFSLILESASTNQTSMYLCASSFLGQGSSYEQYFGPGTRLTVT.

The V gene is TRBV28, the J gene TRBJ1-1, with D perhaps matching TRBD1 (5 bases). This CDR3 is built from 13 residues. Trimming shortened V by 11 bases and J by 0 bases, and 13 bases separated the two germline ends. CDR1 and CDR2 (germline): MDHEN, SYDVKM. DNA for the CDR3: TGTGCCCTCAGCGGGGGGGTGAACACTGAAGCTTTCTTT. This translates into CALSGGVNTEAFF.

This clone was counted once. V is TRBV10-3 and J is TRBJ2-5, with 11 bases lining up with TRBD2. CDR1 is ENHRY, CDR2 SYGVKD, per germline. CDR3 size: 16 residues. V lost 2 bases and J lost 1; bases outside the gene matches: 3. The CDR3 reads CAISEASGRTQETQYF. The CDR3 DNA reads TGTGCCATCAGTGAGGCTAGCGGGAGGACCCAAGAGACCCAGTACTTC.

The V gene is TRBV4-3, the J gene TRBJ1-6; D is unclear. The CDR3 has 15 residues. Trimming cost V 0 bases and J 6 bases, with 9 bases left between them. CDR1 is LGHNA, CDR2 YSLEER, per germline. The CDR3 coding sequence is TGCGCCAGCAGCCAAGATACCGGGAGTAATTCACCCCTCCACTTT. Its protein is CASSQDTGSNSPLHF.

J is TRBJ1-6 and V is TRBV28; perhaps TRBD1 as D (6 bases). CDR3 length: 15 residues. V shed 2 bases and J shed 10 bases, with 15 bases lying between them. CDR1 and CDR2 (germline): MDHEN, SYDVKM. CDR3 in amino acids: CASSLGTPTRSPLHF. The CDR3 DNA follows: TGTGCCAGCAGTTTAGGGACACCTACTAGGTCACCCCTCCACTTT.

This clone was observed a single time. The V gene is TRBV30, the J gene TRBJ1-5; D not certain. This CDR3 region has 12 residues. The germline V gene has CDR1 GTSNPN and CDR2 SVGIG (reference sequence). The V gene lost 5 bases and the J gene lost 7 bases, with 12 bases spanning the gap. The CDR3 DNA is TGTGCCTGGGAAAGCCCAGGACAGCCCCAGCATTTT. Its protein product is CAWESPGQPQHF.

The chain uses TRBV18 and TRBJ2-1; TRBD1 matches at 8 bases. The CDR3 loop spans 16 amino acids. The V gene's germline CDR1 is KGHSH and CDR2 LQKENI. The trim removed 2 bases at V and 11 bases at J, leaving 14 bases unmatched. For the CDR3, the DNA is TGTGCCAGCTCACCAGTCTATGGGACAGGAGAATCGAAGCAGTTCTTC. Its translation: CASSPVYGTGESKQFF.

The chain couples TRBV7-9 to TRBJ1-4; weak D call: TRBD1 (6 bases). This CDR3 contains 14 residues. Germline CDR1 SEHNR, CDR2 FQNEAQ (reference sequence). V was cut by 7 bases and J by 6 bases, with 15 bases left in between. The CDR3 loop is CASTSQGGDEKLFF. In DNA, the CDR3 is TGTGCCAGCACCTCACAGGGAGGGGATGAAAAACTGTTTTTT.

The gene calls are TRBV4-3 and TRBJ1-5; TRBD1 might be the D (6 bases). The CDR3 runs to 14 residues. V lost 1 base and J 5 bases, leaving 9 bases between the germline ends. Germline lookup yields CDR1 LGHNA and CDR2 YSLEER. The CDR3 DNA follows: TGCGCCAGCAGCCAAGTAGGGGGGGATCAGCCCCAGCATTTT. Translation: CASSQVGGDQPQHF.

The rearrangement joins TRBV2 to TRBJ1-6; 8 bases align to TRBD1. CDR3 length: 15 residues. Germline trimming cut 8 bases from V and 10 bases from J; bases unmatched to any gene: 13. The germline gives CDR1 SNHLY, CDR2 FYNNEI. Here the CDR3 reads CASYLPGQGTSPLHF. The CDR3 nucleotides are TGTGCCAGCTATCTTCCAGGACAGGGTACATCACCCCTCCACTTT.

The V call is TRBV5-1, the J call TRBJ1-6; D is ambiguous. With 4 bases removed from V and 0 bases from J, the gap between germline ends came to 14 bases. This CDR3 contains 17 residues. Germline CDR1 is SGHRS and CDR2 is YFSETQ. The chain's CDR3 is CASSGSIGSSYNSPLHF. The CDR3 DNA sequence: TGCGCCAGCAGCGGATCTATAGGGAGCTCCTATAATTCACCCCTCCACTTT.

Only a few counts were recorded for this clone. The V and J genes are TRBV15 and TRBJ2-7; D is possibly TRBD1 (5 bases). V gave up 8 bases and J gave up 2 bases, with 13 bases separating them. Germline V gene sequence: CDR1 LNHNV, CDR2 YYDKDF (reference sequence). The CDR3 sequence is 13 residues long. CDR3 nucleotide sequence: TGTGCCACCCTCTCGGACACCACCTACGAGCAGTACTTC. Protein product: CATLSDTTYEQYF.